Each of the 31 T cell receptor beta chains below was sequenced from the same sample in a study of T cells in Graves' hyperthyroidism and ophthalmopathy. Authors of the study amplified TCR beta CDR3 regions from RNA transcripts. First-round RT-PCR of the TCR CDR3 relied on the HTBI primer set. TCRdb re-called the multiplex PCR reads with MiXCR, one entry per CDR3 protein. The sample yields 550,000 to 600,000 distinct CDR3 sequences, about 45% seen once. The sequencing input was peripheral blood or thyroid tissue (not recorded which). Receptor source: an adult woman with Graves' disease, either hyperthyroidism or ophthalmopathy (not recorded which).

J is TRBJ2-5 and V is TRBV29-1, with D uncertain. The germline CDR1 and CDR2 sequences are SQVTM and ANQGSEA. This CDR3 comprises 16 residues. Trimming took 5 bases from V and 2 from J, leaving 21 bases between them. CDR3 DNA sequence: TGCAGCGTTCAAGCGCCTCTCGAGAAGCTACAAGAGACCCAGTACTTC. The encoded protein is CSVQAPLEKLQETQYF.

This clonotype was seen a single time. The CDR3 loop reads CSAGGLAGYEQYF. As DNA, the CDR3 is TGCAGTGCTGGGGGACTAGCGGGTTACGAGCAGTACTTC. The chain has TRBV20-1 and TRBJ2-7; 12 bases match TRBD2. Germline V gene lookup returns CDR1 DFQATT and CDR2 SNEGSKA (reference sequence). After removal of 5 bases from V and 4 bases from J, the junction contained 3 bases not matched to a gene. This CDR3 is 13 amino acids long.

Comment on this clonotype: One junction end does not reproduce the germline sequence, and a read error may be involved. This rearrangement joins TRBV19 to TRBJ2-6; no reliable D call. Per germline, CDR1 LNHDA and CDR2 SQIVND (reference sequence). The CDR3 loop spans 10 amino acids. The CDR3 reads CATPHIVPTF. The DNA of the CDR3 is TGTGCCACCCCGCACATCGTCCCGACTTTC.

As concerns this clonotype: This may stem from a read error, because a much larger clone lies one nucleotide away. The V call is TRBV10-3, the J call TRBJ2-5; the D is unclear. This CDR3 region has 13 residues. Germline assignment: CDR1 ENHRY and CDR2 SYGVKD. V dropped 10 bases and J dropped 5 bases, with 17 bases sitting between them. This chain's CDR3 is CANTVGLRETQYF. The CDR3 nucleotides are TGTGCCAACACGGTCGGGTTGAGGGAGACCCAGTACTTC.

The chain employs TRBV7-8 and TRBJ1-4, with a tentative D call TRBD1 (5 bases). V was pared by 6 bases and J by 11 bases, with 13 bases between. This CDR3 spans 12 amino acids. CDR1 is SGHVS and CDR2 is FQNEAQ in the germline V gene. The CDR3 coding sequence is TGTGCCAGCAGAAAACGGGGGACGAAACTGTTTTTT. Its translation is CASRKRGTKLFF.

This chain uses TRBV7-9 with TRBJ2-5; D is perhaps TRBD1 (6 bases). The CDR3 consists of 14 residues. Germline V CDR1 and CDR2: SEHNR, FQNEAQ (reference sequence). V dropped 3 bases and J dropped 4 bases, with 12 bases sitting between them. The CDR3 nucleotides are TGTGCCAGCAGCTTCACAGGGCTTGGAGAGACCCAGTACTTC. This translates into CASSFTGLGETQYF.

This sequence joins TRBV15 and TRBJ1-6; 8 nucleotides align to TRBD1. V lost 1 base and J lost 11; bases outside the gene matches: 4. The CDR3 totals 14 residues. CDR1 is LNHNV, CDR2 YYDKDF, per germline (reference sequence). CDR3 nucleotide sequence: TGTGCCACCAGCAGAGGGACAGGGACGCCACCCCTCCACTTT. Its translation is CATSRGTGTPPLHF.

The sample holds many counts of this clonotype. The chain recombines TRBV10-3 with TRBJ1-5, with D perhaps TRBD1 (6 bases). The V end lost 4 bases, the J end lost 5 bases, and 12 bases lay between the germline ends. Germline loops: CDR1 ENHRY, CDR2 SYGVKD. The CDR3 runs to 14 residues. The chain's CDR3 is CAISGPGAYQPQHF. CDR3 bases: TGTGCCATCAGTGGCCCGGGGGCATATCAGCCCCAGCATTTT.

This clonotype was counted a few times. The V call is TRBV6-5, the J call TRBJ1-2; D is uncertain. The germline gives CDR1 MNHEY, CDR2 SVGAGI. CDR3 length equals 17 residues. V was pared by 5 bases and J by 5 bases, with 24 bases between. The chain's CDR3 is CASSPQSEGTDRYGYTF. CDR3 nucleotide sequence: TGTGCCAGCAGTCCTCAAAGTGAGGGTACGGATCGGTATGGCTACACCTTC.

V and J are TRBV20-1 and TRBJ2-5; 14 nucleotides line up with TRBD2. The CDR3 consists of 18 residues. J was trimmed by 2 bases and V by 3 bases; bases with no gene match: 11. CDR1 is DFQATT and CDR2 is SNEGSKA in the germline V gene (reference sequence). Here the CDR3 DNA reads TGCAGTGCTAGTGTCCCTGGGACTAGCGGGAGTGATCAAGAGACCCAGTACTTC. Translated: CSASVPGTSGSDQETQYF.

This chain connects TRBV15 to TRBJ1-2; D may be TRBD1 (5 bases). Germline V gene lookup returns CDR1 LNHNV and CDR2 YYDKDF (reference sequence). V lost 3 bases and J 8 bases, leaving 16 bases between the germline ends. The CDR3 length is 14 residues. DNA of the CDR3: TGTGCCACCAGCAGCCCGACAGCTTCAGGGGGCTACACCTTC. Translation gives CATSSPTASGGYTF.

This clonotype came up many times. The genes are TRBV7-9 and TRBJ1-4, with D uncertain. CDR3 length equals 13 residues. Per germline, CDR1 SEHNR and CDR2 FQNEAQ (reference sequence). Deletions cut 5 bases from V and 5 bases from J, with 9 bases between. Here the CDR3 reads CASSPDLNEKLFF. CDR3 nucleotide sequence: TGTGCCAGCAGCCCGGACCTGAATGAAAAACTGTTTTTT. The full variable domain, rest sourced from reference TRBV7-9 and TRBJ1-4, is DTGVSQNPRHKITKRGQNVTFRCDPISEHNRLYWYRQTLGQGPEFLTYFQNEAQLEKSRLLSDRFSAERPKGSFSTLEIQRTEQGDSAMYLCASSPDLNEKLFFGSGTQLSVL.

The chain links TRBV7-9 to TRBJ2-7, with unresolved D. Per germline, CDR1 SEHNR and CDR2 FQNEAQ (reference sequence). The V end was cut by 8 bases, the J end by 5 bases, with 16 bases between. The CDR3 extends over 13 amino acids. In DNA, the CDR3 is TGTGCCAGCTGCCTACTTTACTCGAACGAGCAGTACTTC. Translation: CASCLLYSNEQYF. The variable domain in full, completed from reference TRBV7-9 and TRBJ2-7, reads DTGVSQNPRHKITKRGQNVTFRCDPISEHNRLYWYRQTLGQGPEFLTYFQNEAQLEKSRLLSDRFSAERPKGSFSTLEIQRTEQGDSAMYLCASCLLYSNEQYFGPGTRLTVT.

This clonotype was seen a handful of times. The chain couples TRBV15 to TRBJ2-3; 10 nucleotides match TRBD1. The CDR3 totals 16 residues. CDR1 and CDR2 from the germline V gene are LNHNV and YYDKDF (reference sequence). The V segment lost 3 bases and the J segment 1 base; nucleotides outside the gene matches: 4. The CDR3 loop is CATSSGQGVGTDTQYF. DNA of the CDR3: TGTGCCACCAGCAGTGGACAGGGGGTTGGCACAGATACGCAGTATTTT.

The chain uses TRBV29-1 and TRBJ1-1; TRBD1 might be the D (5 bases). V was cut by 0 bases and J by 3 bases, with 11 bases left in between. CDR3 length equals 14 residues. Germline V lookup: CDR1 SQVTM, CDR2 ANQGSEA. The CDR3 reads CSVEDGLGDTEAFF. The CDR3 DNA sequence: TGCAGCGTTGAAGACGGGCTGGGGGACACTGAAGCTTTCTTT. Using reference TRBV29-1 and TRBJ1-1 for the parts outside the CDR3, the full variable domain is SAVISQKPSRDICQRGTSLTIQCQVDSQVTMMFWYRQQPGQSLTLIATANQGSEATYESGFVIDKFPISRPNLTFSTLTVSNMSPEDSSIYLCSVEDGLGDTEAFFGQGTRLTVV.

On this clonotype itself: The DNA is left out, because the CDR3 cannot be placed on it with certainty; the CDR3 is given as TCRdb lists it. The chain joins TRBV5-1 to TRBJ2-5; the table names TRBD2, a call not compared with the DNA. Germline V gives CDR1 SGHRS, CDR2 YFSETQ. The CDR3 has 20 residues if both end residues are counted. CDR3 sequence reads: CASSFYICSASPVVLKTQYF.

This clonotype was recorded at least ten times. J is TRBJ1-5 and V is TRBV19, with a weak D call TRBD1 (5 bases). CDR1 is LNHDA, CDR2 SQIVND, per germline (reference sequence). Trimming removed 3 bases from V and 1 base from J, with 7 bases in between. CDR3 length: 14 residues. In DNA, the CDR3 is TGTGCCAGTAGTATCAGGGCCAGCAATCAGCCCCAGCATTTT. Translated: CASSIRASNQPQHF. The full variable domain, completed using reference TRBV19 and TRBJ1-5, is DGGITQSPKYLFRKEGQNVTLSCEQNLNHDAMYWYRQDPGQGLRLIYYSQIVNDFQKGDIAEGYSVSREKKESFPLTVTSAQKNPTAFYLCASSIRASNQPQHFGDGTRLSIL.

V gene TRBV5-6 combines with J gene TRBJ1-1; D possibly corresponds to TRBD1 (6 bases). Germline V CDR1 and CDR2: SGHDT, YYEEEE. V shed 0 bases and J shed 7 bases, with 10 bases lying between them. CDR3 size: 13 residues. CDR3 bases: TGTGCCAGCAGCTTGGTATCACAGGGTGAAGCTTTCTTT. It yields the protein CASSLVSQGEAFF.

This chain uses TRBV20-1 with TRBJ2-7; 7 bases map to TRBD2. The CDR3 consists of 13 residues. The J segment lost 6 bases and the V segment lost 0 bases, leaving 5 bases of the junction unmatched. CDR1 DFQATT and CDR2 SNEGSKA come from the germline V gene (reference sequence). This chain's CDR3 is CSARDRGVGEQYF. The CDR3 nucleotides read TGCAGTGCTAGAGATCGGGGGGTCGGCGAGCAGTACTTC.

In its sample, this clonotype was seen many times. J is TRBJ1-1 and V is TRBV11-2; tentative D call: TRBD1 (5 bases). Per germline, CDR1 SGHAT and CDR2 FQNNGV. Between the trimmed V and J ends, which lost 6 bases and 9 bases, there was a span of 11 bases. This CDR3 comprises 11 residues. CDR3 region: CASSGGSQAFF. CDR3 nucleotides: TGTGCCAGCAGTGGGGGATCACAAGCTTTCTTT.

This chain's CDR3 is CASSEAPGQGGEQYF. For the CDR3, the DNA is TGTGCCAGCAGTGAAGCGCCTGGACAGGGCGGCGAGCAGTACTTC. This chain links TRBV7-8 with TRBJ2-7; 8 nucleotides match TRBD1. The germline V gene has CDR1 SGHVS and CDR2 FQNEAQ. The CDR3 runs 15 residues. V lost 6 bases, J lost 6 bases, and 13 bases stayed unmatched. The complete variable domain, with remaining parts taken from reference TRBV7-8 and TRBJ2-7, reads GAGVSQSPRYKVAKRGQDVALRCDPISGHVSLFWYQQALGQGPEFLTYFQNEAQLDKSGLPSDRFFAERPEGSVSTLKIQRTQQEDSAVYLCASSEAPGQGGEQYFGPGTRLTVT.

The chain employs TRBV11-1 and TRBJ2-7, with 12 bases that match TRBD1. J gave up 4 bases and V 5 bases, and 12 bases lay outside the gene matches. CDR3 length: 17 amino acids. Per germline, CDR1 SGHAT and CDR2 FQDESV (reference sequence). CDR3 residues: CASSRAGLGQGAYEQYF. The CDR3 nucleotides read TGTGCCAGCAGCCGGGCGGGTCTGGGACAGGGGGCATACGAGCAGTACTTC.

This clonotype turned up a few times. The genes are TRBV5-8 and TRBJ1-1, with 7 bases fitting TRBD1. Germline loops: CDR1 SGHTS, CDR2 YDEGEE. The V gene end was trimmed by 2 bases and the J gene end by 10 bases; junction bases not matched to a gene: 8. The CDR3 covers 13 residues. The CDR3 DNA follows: TGTGCCAGCAGCTTCAGGGGGAGGGGGAGAGCTTTCTTT. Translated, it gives CASSFRGRGRAFF.

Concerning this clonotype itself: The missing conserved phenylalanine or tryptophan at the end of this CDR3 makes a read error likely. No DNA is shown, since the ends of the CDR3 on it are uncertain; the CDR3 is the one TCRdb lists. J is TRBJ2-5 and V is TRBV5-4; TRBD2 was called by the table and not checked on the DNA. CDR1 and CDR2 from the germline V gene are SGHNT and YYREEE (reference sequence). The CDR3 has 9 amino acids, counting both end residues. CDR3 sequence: CASSLRLAG.

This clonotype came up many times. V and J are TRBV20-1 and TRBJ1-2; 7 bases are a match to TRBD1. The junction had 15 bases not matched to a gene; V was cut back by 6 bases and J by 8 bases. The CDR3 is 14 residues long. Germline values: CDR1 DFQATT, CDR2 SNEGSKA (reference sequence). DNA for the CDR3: TGCAGTGCCAGGATGGGGGACAGCCTAGGCGGCTACACCTTC. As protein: CSARMGDSLGGYTF.

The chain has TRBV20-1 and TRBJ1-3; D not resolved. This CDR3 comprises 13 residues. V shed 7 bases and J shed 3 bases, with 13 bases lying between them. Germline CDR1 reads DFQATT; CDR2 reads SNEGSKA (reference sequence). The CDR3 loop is CSVRTGSGNTIYF. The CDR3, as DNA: TGCAGTGTTCGGACGGGGAGTGGAAACACCATATATTTT.

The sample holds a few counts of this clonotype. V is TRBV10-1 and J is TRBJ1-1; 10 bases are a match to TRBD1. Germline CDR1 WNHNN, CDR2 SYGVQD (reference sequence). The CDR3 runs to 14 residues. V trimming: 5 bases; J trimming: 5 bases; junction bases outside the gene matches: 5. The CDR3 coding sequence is TGCGCCAGCAGTCCCGGGACAGGGGCGACTGAAGCTTTCTTT. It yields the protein CASSPGTGATEAFF.

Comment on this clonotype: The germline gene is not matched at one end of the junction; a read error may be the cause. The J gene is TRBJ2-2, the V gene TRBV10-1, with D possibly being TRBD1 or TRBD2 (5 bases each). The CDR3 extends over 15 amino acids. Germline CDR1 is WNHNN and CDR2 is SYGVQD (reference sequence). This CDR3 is CASSLGETQTGELFF. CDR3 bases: TGTGCCAGCTCCCTGGGGGAGACCCAGACCGGGGAGCTGTTTTTT.

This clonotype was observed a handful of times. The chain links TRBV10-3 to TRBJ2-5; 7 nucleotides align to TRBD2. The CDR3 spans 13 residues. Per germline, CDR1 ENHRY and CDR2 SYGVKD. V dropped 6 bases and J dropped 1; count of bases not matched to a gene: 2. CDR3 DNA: TGTGCCATCAGCGGGGGGTTCCAAGAGACCCAGTACTTC. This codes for CAISGGFQETQYF.

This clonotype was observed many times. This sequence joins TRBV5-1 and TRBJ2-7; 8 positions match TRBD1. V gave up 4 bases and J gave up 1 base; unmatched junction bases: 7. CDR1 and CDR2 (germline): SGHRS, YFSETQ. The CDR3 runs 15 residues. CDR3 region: CASSTGQVVSYEQYF. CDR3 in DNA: TGCGCCAGCAGCACGGGACAGGTAGTATCCTACGAGCAGTACTTC. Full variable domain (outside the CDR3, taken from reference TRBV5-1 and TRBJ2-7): KAGVTQTPRYLIKTRGQQVTLSCSPISGHRSVSWYQQTPGQGLQFLFEYFSETQRNKGNFPGRFSGRQFSNSRSEMNVSTLELGDSALYLCASSTGQVVSYEQYFGPGTRLTVT.

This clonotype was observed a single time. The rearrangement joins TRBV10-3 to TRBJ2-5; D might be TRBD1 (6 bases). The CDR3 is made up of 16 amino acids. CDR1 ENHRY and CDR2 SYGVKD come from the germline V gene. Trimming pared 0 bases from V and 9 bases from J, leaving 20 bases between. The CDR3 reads CAISESQGHSNQPQYF. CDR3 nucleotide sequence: TGTGCCATCAGTGAGTCGCAGGGGCATAGCAATCAGCCCCAGTACTTC.